This is a list of T cell receptor beta chains from one sample in a study of T cells in Graves' hyperthyroidism and ophthalmopathy. TCRdb recomputed calls from the multiplex PCR reads with MiXCR, one row per CDR3 protein. The sample holds approximately 530,000 distinct CDR3 sequences; just under 20% are singletons and the top ten take 47%. Material for sequencing was blood. The receptors were sampled from a man aged 35 to 55 with Graves' ophthalmopathy. Both conserved end residues are part of each CDR3. A D gene is named only where the DNA matches it firmly. Where a row states a size, it is once, few, many or the class of an expanded clone; other rows omit it.

CDR3 DNA	CDR3 protein	J gene	D gene	V gene	clone size	CDR3 length
TGCAGTGCTAGTTTGGGTAGAGCGGGTAGCACAGATACGCAGTATTTT	CSASLGRAGSTDTQYF	TRBJ2-3	NA	TRBV20-1	many	16
TGTGCTAGTGGTTTCGGGACCGATCCTGACTACGAGCAGTACTTC	CASGFGTDPDYEQYF	TRBJ2-7	NA	TRBV12-5	many	15
TGCAGTGTCAGGAACCCTCGGGGTTCACCCCTCCACTTT	CSVRNPRGSPLHF	TRBJ1-6	NA	TRBV20-1	NA	13
TGTGCCAGCAGCCCCGCGGGAGGCGGGCAGTTCTTC	CASSPAGGGQFF	TRBJ2-1	TRBD2	TRBV7-9	NA	12
TGCAGTGCCCTGACTAGCGGGGGGGCTAAGGGTACGCAGTATTTT	CSALTSGGAKGTQYF	TRBJ2-3	TRBD2	TRBV20-1	NA	15
TGCGCCAGCACCGCCGGGGGGGGCCGCTACGAGCAGTACTTC	CASTAGGGRYEQYF	TRBJ2-7	TRBD2	TRBV5-1	NA	14
TGTGCCTGGAGTATAAGTGGACAGACAAACTATGGCTACACCTTC	CAWSISGQTNYGYTF	TRBJ1-2	NA	TRBV30	many	15
TGTGCCAGCTTCACTGTGGGGGGTGATTTCAATGAGCAGTTCTTC	CASFTVGGDFNEQFF	TRBJ2-1	NA	TRBV6-1	few	15
TGTGCCAGCAGTTCCGGGGGGGCTGGAAACACCATATATTTT	CASSSGGAGNTIYF	TRBJ1-3	NA	TRBV28	NA	14
TGTGCCAGCAGTTACGTGGGGTTTGAAGCTTTCTTT	CASSYVGFEAFF	TRBJ1-1	NA	TRBV6-2/TRBV6-3	few	12
TGTGCCAGCAGCTCACAACAGGGGGGGAGAGAGACCCAGTACTTC	CASSSQQGGRETQYF	TRBJ2-5	NA	TRBV11-2	many	15
TGTGCCAGCAGGGACGGGACTAGCCCCTCTCTCCTGGAGCAGTACTTC	CASRDGTSPSLLEQYF	TRBJ2-7	TRBD2	TRBV7-9	few	16
TGTGCCAGCAGCGCAGGCGGGAAGGAAAATGAGCAGTTCTTC	CASSAGGKENEQFF	TRBJ2-1	NA	TRBV7-9	many	14
TGTGCCAGTAGTAGCCTGCTTGGTTCGAGCTCCTACAATGAGCAGTTCTTC	CASSSLLGSSSYNEQFF	TRBJ2-1	NA	TRBV19	few	17
TGTGCCAGCAGCTTGGATCGGGCACTGGATGGCTACACCTTC	CASSLDRALDGYTF	TRBJ1-2	NA	TRBV5-6	few	14
TGTGCCAGCACCCAATTGGGGAGGACTGAAGCTTTCTTT	CASTQLGRTEAFF	TRBJ1-1	NA	TRBV25-1	NA	13
TGCGCCAGCAGCTTGACTAGCGGGAGCGCCTATGAGCAGTTCTTC	CASSLTSGSAYEQFF	TRBJ2-1	TRBD2	TRBV5-1	NA	15
TGTGCCAGCAGCCTGACTCCGACCAACACCGGGGAGCTGTTTTTT	CASSLTPTNTGELFF	TRBJ2-2	NA	TRBV2	few	15
TGTGCCAGCAGTCTCCTAACAGGGGTAGGTCAGCCCCAGCATTTT	CASSLLTGVGQPQHF	TRBJ1-5	TRBD1	TRBV12-3/TRBV12-4	NA	15
TGCGCCAGCAGCCCCCTAGGGGGTCCTGGGGCCAACGTCCTGACTTTC	CASSPLGGPGANVLTF	TRBJ2-6	NA	TRBV5-1	few	16
TGTGCCTGGAGTGGAGGAGGGGAAGGGGGGGAGCTGTTTTTT	CAWSGGGEGGELFF	TRBJ2-2	NA	TRBV30	few	14
TGCAGTGCACCGGGACAGGGAACTGGAAACACCATATATTTT	CSAPGQGTGNTIYF	TRBJ1-3	TRBD1	TRBV20-1	NA	14
TGCAGTGCTAGTCGTGGGGGTAGGACAGATACGCAGTATTTT	CSASRGGRTDTQYF	TRBJ2-3	NA	TRBV20-1	few	14
TGTGCCAGCAGCTCCCCGGCGCGGGGCTCCTACGAGCAGTACTTC	CASSSPARGSYEQYF	TRBJ2-7	NA	TRBV12-3/TRBV12-4	NA	15